The clone carrying this T cell receptor (beta chain) occurred a few times. The antigen remains undetermined. The data were taken from a study of response to subunit inactivated influenza vaccine. Each CDR3 protein is one row after TCRdb ran MiXCR on the RT-PCR reads. The repertoire holds fewer than 750,000 distinct CDR3 sequences, with about 14% as singletons. The study, taken as a whole, reports: The authors put forward the suggestion that each seasonal influenza vaccination may bring in only a limited number of new T cells.

Trimming cost V 9 bases and J 6 bases, with 24 bases left between them. Germline CDR1 is SGHRS and CDR2 is YFSETQ. The CDR3 is 16 residues long. This material consisted of PBMCs from blood, taken roughly 13 days after vaccination. The clonotype comes from a man aged 45-60 years who received an inactivated influenza vaccine. The rearrangement links TRBV5-1 to TRBJ2-2; D is perhaps TRBD1 (5 bases). In DNA form, the CDR3 reads TGCGCCACCAGACCTTTCGGTAGGGGTTCCGCCGGGGAGCTGTTTTTT. Its protein is CATRPFGRGSAGELFF.